This T cell receptor (beta chain) is from a study of CD8+ T cells in alopecia areata. CDR1 and CDR2 from the germline V gene are GTSNPN and SVGIG (reference sequence). The CDR3 spans 19 residues. V dropped 0 bases and J dropped 0 bases, with 20 bases sitting between them. cDNA prepared by RNA extraction and subsequent reverse transcription served as the template for sequencing. Sequencing used immunoSEQ multiplex PCR; TCRdb keeps in-frame clones, though not all of them. Here the sample spans around 140,000 clones, over 80% being singletons. The chain joins TRBV30 to TRBJ2-2; tentatively, D is TRBD1 (5 bases). The origin of this receptor is a human donor with alopecia areata. Material: CD8+ T cells sorted from blood, obtained at week 0. The CDR3 DNA reads as TGTGCCTGGAGTGTACATAAAGTGGGGCCCTACCCGAACACCGGGGAGCTGTTTTTT. Translated, it gives CAWSVHKVGPYPNTGELFF. The entire variable domain, with the rest obtained from reference TRBV30 and TRBJ2-2, is as follows: SQTIHQWPATLVQPVGSPLSLECTVEGTSNPNLYWYRQAAGRGLQLLFYSVGIGQISSEVPQNLSASRPQDRQFILSSKKLLLSDSGFYLCAWSVHKVGPYPNTGELFFGEGSRLTVL.